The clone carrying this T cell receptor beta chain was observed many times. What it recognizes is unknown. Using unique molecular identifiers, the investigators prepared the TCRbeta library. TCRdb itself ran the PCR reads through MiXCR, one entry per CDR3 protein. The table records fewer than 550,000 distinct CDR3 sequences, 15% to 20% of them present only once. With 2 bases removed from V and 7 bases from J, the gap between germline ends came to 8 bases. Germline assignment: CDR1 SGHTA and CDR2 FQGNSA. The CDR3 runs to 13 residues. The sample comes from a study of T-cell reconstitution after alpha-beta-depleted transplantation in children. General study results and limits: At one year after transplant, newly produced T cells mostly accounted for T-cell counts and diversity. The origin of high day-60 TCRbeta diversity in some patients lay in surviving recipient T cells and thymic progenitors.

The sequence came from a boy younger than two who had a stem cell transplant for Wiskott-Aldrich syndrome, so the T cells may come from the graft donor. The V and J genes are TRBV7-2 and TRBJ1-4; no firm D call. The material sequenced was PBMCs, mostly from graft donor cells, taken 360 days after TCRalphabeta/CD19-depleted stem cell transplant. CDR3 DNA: TGTGCCAGCAGCTTACTACCAGGTGAAAAACTGTTTTTT. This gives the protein CASSLLPGEKLFF.